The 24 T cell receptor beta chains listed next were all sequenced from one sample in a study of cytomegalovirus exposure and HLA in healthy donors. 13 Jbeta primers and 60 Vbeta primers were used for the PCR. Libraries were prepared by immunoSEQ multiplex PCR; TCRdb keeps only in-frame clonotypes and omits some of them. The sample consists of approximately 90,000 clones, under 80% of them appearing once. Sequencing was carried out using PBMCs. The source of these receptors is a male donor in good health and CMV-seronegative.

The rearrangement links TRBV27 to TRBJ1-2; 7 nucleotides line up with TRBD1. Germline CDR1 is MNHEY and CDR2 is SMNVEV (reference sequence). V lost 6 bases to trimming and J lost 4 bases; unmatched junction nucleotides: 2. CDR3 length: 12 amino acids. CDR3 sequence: CASRGDSYGYTF. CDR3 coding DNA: TGTGCCAGCAGGGGGGACAGCTATGGCTACACCTTC.

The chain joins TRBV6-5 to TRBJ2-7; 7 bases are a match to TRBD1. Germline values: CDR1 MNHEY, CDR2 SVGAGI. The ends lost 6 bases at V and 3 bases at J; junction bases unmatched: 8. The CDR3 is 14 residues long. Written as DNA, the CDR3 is TGTGCCAGCAGGAAGGACCGGGACAGCTACGAGCAGTACTTC. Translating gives CASRKDRDSYEQYF.

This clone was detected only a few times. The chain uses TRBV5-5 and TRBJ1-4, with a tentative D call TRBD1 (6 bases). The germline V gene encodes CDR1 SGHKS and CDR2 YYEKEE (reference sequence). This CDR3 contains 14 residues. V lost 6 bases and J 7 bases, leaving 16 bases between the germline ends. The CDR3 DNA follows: TGTGCCAGCAACTCGAGGGGGGGGACTGAAAAACTGTTTTTT. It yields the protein CASNSRGGTEKLFF.

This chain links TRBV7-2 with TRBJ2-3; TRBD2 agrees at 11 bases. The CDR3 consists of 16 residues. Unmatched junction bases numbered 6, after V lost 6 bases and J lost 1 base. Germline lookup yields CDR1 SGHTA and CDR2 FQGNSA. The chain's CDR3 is CASSHSGRAGTDTQYF. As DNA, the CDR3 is TGTGCCAGCAGTCATAGCGGGAGGGCCGGCACAGATACGCAGTATTTT.

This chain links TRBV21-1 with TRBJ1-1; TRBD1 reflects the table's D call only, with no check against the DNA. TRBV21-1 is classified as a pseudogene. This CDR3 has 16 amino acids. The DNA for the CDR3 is TGTGCCAGCAGTTTCGGGACAGGGGAACCGAACACTGAAGCTTTCTTT. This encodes CASSFGTGEPNTEAFF.

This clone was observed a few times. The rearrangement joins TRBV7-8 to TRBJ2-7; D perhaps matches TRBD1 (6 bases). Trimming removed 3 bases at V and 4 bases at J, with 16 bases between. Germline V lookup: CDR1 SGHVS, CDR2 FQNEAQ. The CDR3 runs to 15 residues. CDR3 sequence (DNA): TGTGCCAGCAGCTTGCGCCTCCGGACAGAATACGAGCAGTACTTC. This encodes CASSLRLRTEYEQYF.

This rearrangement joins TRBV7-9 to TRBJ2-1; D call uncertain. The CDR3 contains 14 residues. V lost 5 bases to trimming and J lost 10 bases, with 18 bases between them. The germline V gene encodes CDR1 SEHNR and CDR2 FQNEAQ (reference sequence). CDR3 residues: CASSNTRSDGEQFF. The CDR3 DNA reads TGTGCCAGCAGCAACACAAGGAGTGATGGCGAGCAGTTCTTC.

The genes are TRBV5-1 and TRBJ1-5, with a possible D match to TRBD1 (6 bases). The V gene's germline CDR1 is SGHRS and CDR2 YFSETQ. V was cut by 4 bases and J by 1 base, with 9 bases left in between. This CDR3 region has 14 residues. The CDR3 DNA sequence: TGCGCCAGCAGCCCAGGGGCCAGCAATCAGCCCCAGCATTTT. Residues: CASSPGASNQPQHF. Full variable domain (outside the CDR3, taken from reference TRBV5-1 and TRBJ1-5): KAGVTQTPRYLIKTRGQQVTLSCSPISGHRSVSWYQQTPGQGLQFLFEYFSETQRNKGNFPGRFSGRQFSNSRSEMNVSTLELGDSALYLCASSPGASNQPQHFGDGTRLSIL.

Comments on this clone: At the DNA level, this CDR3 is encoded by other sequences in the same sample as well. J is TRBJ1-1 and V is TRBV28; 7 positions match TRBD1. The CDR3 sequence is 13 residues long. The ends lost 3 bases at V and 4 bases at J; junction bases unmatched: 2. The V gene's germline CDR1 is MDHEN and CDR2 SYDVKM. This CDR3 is CASSLYRGTEAFF. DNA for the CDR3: TGTGCCAGCAGTTTGTACAGGGGCACTGAAGCTTTCTTT.

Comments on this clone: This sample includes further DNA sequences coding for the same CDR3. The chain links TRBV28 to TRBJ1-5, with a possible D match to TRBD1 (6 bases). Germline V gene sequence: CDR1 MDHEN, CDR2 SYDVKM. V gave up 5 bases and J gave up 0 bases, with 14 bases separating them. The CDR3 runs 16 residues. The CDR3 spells CASSLPGQGSNQPQHF. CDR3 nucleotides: TGTGCCAGCAGTCTTCCGGGACAAGGTAGCAATCAGCCCCAGCATTTT.

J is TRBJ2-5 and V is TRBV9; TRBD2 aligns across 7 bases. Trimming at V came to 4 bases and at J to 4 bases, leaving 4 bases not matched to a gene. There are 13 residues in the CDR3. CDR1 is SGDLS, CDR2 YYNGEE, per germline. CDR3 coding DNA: TGTGCCAGCAGCCCCGTAGCGGGAGAGACCCAGTACTTC. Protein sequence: CASSPVAGETQYF.

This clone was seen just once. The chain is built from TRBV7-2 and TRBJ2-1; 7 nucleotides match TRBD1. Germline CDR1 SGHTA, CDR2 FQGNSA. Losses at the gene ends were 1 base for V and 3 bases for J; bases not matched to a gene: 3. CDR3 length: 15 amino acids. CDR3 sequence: CASSLVQGLYNEQFF. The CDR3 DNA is TGTGCCAGCAGCTTAGTACAGGGGCTCTACAATGAGCAGTTCTTC.

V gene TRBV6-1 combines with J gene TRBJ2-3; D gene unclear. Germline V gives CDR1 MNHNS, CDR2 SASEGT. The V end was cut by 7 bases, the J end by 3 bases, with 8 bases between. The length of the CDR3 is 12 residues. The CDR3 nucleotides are TGTGCCAGCACCAGAGGAACAGATACGCAGTATTTT. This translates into CASTRGTDTQYF.

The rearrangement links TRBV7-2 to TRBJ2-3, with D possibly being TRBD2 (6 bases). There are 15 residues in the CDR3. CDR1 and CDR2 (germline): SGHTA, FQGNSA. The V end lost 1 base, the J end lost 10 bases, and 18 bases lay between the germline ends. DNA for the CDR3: TGTGCCAGCAGCTTAGAAGCGGGCCGTCCTCCTCCGCAGTATTTT. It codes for CASSLEAGRPPPQYF. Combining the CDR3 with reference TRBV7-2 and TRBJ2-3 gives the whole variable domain GAGVSQSPSNKVTEKGKDVELRCDPISGHTALYWYRQSLGQGLEFLIYFQGNSAPDKSGLPSDRFSAERTGGSVSTLTIQRTQQEDSAVYLCASSLEAGRPPPQYFGPGTRLTVL.

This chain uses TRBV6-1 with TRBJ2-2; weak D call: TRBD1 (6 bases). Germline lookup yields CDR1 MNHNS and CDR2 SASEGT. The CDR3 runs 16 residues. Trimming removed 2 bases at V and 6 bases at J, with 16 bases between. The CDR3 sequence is CASSEFGRGGPGELFF. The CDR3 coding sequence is TGTGCCAGCAGTGAATTCGGCAGGGGCGGCCCCGGGGAGCTGTTTTTT.

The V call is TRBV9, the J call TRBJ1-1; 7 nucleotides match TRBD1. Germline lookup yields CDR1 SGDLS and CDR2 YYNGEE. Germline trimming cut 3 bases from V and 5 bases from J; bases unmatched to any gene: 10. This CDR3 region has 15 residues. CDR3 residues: CASSAPTGLRTEAFF. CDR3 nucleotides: TGTGCCAGCAGCGCTCCGACAGGGCTGCGGACTGAAGCTTTCTTT.

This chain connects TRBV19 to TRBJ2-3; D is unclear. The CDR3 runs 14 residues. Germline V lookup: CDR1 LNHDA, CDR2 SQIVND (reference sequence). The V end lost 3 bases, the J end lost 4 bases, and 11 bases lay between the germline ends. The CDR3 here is CASSIGLLPDTQYF. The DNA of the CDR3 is TGTGCCAGTAGTATTGGCCTGCTGCCAGATACGCAGTATTTT.

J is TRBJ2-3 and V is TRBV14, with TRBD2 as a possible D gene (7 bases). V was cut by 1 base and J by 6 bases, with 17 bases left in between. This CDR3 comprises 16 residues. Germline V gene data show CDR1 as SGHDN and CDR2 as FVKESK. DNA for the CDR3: TGTGCCAGCAGCCAAGTGGCGGGGGCTCGGGGTGATACGCAGTATTTT. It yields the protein CASSQVAGARGDTQYF.

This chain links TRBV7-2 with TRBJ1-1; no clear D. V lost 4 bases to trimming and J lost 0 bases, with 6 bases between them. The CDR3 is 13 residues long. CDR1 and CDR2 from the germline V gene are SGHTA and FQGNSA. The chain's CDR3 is CASSSTMNTEAFF. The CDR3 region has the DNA TGTGCCAGCAGCTCGACTATGAACACTGAAGCTTTCTTT.

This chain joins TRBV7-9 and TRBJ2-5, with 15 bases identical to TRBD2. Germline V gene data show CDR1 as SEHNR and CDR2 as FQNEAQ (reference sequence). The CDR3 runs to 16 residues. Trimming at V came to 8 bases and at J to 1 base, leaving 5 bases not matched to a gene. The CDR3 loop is CASGWTSGGVQETQYF. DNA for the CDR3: TGTGCCAGCGGCTGGACTAGCGGGGGGGTCCAAGAGACCCAGTACTTC.

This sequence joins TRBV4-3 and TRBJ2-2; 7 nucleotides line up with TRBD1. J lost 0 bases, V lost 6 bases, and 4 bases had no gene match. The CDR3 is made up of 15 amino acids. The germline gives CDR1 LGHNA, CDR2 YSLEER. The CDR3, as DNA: TGCGCCAGCAGGCCTGGGACAGCGAACACCGGGGAGCTGTTTTTT. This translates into CASRPGTANTGELFF.

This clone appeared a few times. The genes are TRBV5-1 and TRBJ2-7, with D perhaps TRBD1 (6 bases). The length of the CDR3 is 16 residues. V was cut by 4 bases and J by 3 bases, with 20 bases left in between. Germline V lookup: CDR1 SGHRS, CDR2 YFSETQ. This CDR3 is CASSLDGQSVLYEQYF. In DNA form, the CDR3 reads TGCGCCAGCAGCCTGGACGGACAGAGCGTTCTCTACGAGCAGTACTTC.

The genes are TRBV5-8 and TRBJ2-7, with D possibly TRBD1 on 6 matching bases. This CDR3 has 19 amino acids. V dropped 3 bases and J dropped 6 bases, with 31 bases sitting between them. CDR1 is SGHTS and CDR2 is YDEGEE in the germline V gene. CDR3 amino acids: CASSSTTRSQYRTAPEQYF. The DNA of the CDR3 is TGTGCCAGCAGCTCAACCACCAGGTCCCAGTATCGGACAGCGCCCGAGCAGTACTTC.

The CDR3 DNA reads as TGTGCCAGCAGTTCGGGATTCTACGAGCAGTACTTC. Amino acids: CASSSGFYEQYF. The chain uses TRBV7-9 and TRBJ2-7; the D gene is possibly TRBD2 (5 bases). V lost 6 bases, J lost 3 bases, and 9 bases lay in between. The germline CDR1 and CDR2 sequences are SEHNR and FQNEAQ (reference sequence). The CDR3 loop spans 12 amino acids.